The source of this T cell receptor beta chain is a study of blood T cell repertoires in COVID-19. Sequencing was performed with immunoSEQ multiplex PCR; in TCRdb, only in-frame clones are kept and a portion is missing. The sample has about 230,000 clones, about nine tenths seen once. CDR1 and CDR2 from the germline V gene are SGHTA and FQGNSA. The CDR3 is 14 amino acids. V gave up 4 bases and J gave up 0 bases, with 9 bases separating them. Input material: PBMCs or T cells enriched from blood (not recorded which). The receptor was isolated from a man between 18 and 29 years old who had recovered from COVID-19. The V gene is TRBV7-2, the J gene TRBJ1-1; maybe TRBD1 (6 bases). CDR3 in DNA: TGTGCCAGCAGCTCGACAGGTATGAACACTGAAGCTTTCTTT. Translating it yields CASSSTGMNTEAFF.